This TCR beta chain was sequenced in a study of blood T cell repertoires in COVID-19. Libraries were prepared by immunoSEQ multiplex PCR; TCRdb keeps only in-frame clonotypes and omits some of them. The data show more than 300,000 clones, about 89% seen once. Trimming left V 0 bases short and J 5 bases short, with 4 bases between. CDR1 and CDR2 (germline): LGHDT, YNNKEL (reference sequence). The CDR3 loop spans 12 amino acids. V and J are TRBV3-1 (or the pseudogene TRBV3-2) and TRBJ2-5; unclear D gene. The sequenced sample consisted of peripheral blood. The source of this sequence is a woman under 40 with COVID-19, enrolled during active disease. The CDR3: CASSQEAETQYF. CDR3 bases: TGTGCCAGCAGCCAAGAAGCGGAGACCCAGTACTTC.